A single sample is the source of the 22 T cell receptor beta chains below, sequenced in a study of blood T cell repertoires in COVID-19 (TCRdb year 2020). The library came from the immunoSEQ multiplex PCR assay. Not all clones reach the TCRdb copy of this immuneACCESS table, which keeps in-frame sequences only. Checked studies attribute under half of the gap to unresolved V genes and leave the rest unexplained. The sample records around 180,000 clones, around 81% of which are singletons. 10% to 15% of the sample is held by the ten biggest clonotypes. The sample comprised peripheral blood. The receptors stem from a woman aged 80 or over with COVID-19, enrolled during active disease.

This clone was observed a single time. The chain employs TRBV2 and TRBJ2-2; 9 bases line up with TRBD2. The junction had 9 bases not matched to a gene; V was cut back by 6 bases and J by 4 bases. The CDR3 has 16 residues. Germline values: CDR1 SNHLY, CDR2 FYNNEI. In DNA form, the CDR3 reads TGTGCCAGCAGCGCTCCGAGCGGGAGGATCACCGGGGAGCTGTTTTTT. This gives the protein CASSAPSGRITGELFF.

The chain links TRBV2 to TRBJ2-7; 10 bases are a match to TRBD2. Germline V gene data show CDR1 as SNHLY and CDR2 as FYNNEI. Losses at the gene ends were 8 bases for V and 7 bases for J; bases not matched to a gene: 11. The CDR3 sequence is 14 residues long. The chain's CDR3 is CASGKVLAGREQYF. CDR3 bases: TGTGCCAGCGGAAAGGTACTAGCGGGGCGGGAGCAGTACTTC.

The CDR3 region has the DNA TGTGCCAGCAGTTTATCCTTATGGGGCGCCTACGAGCAGTACTTC. Translating it yields CASSLSLWGAYEQYF. V usage is TRBV27 and J usage is TRBJ2-7, with TRBD1 as a possible D gene (5 bases). Per the germline V gene, CDR1 is MNHEY and CDR2 is SMNVEV (reference sequence). Trimming cost V 0 bases and J 2 bases, with 11 bases left between them. The CDR3 length is 15 residues.

V is TRBV30 and J is TRBJ1-1, with TRBD1 matching over 7 bases. The CDR3 length is 15 residues. The germline V gene has CDR1 GTSNPN and CDR2 SVGIG (reference sequence). Trimming cost V 2 bases and J 1 base; bases outside gene matches: 7. The CDR3 bases are TGTGCCTGGAGTCACAGGGGCCGTGGGAACACTGAAGCTTTCTTT. It codes for CAWSHRGRGNTEAFF.

J is TRBJ1-2 and V is TRBV5-1, with 10 bases lining up with TRBD1. CDR1 and CDR2 (germline): SGHRS, YFSETQ. V was clipped by 3 bases and J by 3 bases; unmatched bases: 5. The CDR3 extends over 15 amino acids. CDR3 amino acids: CASSWGDRGDYGYTF. DNA for the CDR3: TGCGCCAGCAGCTGGGGGGACAGGGGTGACTATGGCTACACCTTC.

V usage is TRBV11-3 and J usage is TRBJ2-7; TRBD2 is a possible D gene (7 bases). Between the trimmed V and J ends, which lost 5 bases and 3 bases, there was a span of 14 bases. Per germline, CDR1 SGHNT and CDR2 YENEEA. CDR3 length: 14 residues. In DNA, the CDR3 is TGTGCCAGCAGCACCTCCGGGGGGCGCTACGAGCAGTACTTC. It specifies CASSTSGGRYEQYF.

This clone was observed once. The genes are TRBV5-5 and TRBJ1-1; D may be TRBD1 (5 bases). The CDR3 length is 11 residues. Trimming took 3 bases from V and 11 from J, leaving 11 bases between them. Germline-derived CDR1 and CDR2 are SGHKS and YYEKEE (reference sequence). CDR3 loop: CASSSDSDAFF. The CDR3 coding sequence is TGTGCCAGCAGCTCTGACAGTGACGCTTTCTTT.

The chain employs TRBV5-1 and TRBJ1-4; D gene unclear. Germline lookup yields CDR1 SGHRS and CDR2 YFSETQ. The V end was cut by 0 bases, the J end by 4 bases, with 7 bases between. The CDR3 contains 14 residues. The CDR3: CASSLGSSNEKLFF. The CDR3 nucleotides read TGCGCCAGCAGCTTGGGATCGAGTAATGAAAAACTGTTTTTT.

V is TRBV6-2 or TRBV6-3 and J is TRBJ1-5; D is ambiguous. Germline assignment: CDR1 MNHEY and CDR2 SVGEGT. Trimming took 0 bases from V and 0 from J, leaving 12 bases between them. This CDR3 is built from 17 residues. The CDR3, as DNA: TGTGCCAGCAGTTACTCGATGGTGCAGAATAGCAATCAGCCCCAGCATTTT. It yields the protein CASSYSMVQNSNQPQHF.

This chain connects TRBV19 to TRBJ1-4; D not certain. V gave up 6 bases and J gave up 0 bases, with 8 bases separating them. Germline V gene lookup returns CDR1 LNHDA and CDR2 SQIVND (reference sequence). The CDR3 runs 14 residues. CDR3 sequence reads: CASSGDPTNEKLFF. CDR3 coding DNA: TGTGCCAGTAGCGGAGACCCAACTAATGAAAAACTGTTTTTT.

The rearrangement links TRBV6-1 to TRBJ2-5; the match to TRBD1 covers 9 bases. The V segment lost 3 bases and the J segment 4 bases; nucleotides outside the gene matches: 12. The CDR3 extends over 17 amino acids. Germline CDR1 is MNHNS and CDR2 is SASEGT. CDR3 DNA: TGTGCCAGCAGTGAGGGACTTACAGGGGGCGGACGAGAGACCCAGTACTTC. This gives the protein CASSEGLTGGGRETQYF.

This clone was seen a single time. The CDR3 reads CASSFWTGASNTGELFF. The CDR3 DNA follows: TGTGCCAGCAGCTTCTGGACAGGGGCCTCGAACACCGGGGAGCTGTTTTTT. The chain is built from TRBV7-9 and TRBJ2-2; 9 bases agree with TRBD1. This CDR3 region has 17 residues. Germline loops: CDR1 SEHNR, CDR2 FQNEAQ (reference sequence). Germline trimming cut 3 bases from V and 0 bases from J; bases unmatched to any gene: 5.

The chain couples TRBV19 to TRBJ1-4; the D gene is possibly TRBD1 (6 bases). The length of the CDR3 is 16 residues. Germline V gene sequence: CDR1 LNHDA, CDR2 SQIVND (reference sequence). V was clipped by 3 bases and J by 7 bases, with 18 bases between them. CDR3 residues: CASSMPGGRSGEKLFF. CDR3 nucleotides: TGTGCCAGTAGTATGCCGGGGGGCAGGTCCGGTGAAAAACTGTTTTTT.

The chain carries TRBV7-9 and TRBJ1-2; 9 bases match TRBD1. The germline V gene encodes CDR1 SEHNR and CDR2 FQNEAQ (reference sequence). V trimming: 3 bases; J trimming: 3 bases; junction bases outside the gene matches: 5. The CDR3 consists of 15 residues. The CDR3, as DNA: TGTGCCAGCAGCTTTCCGGGACAGGGCGACTATGGCTACACCTTC. This codes for CASSFPGQGDYGYTF.

The rearrangement uses TRBV9 and TRBJ1-3, with 10 bases fitting TRBD1. This CDR3 spans 16 amino acids. Germline CDR1 reads SGDLS; CDR2 reads YYNGEE. V shed 2 bases, J shed 2 bases, and the junction held 4 bases outside the gene matches. CDR3 in amino acids: CASSVRGTGAGNTIYF. In nucleotides, the CDR3 is TGTGCCAGCAGCGTCAGAGGGACAGGGGCTGGAAACACCATATATTTT.

Written as DNA, the CDR3 is TGTGCCAGCAGTGAAAGGGCAGGGGTTTTTGGCTACACCTTC. Translated: CASSERAGVFGYTF. The chain uses TRBV2 and TRBJ1-2, with D possibly matching TRBD1 (6 bases). The CDR3 totals 14 residues. CDR1 is SNHLY and CDR2 is FYNNEI in the germline V gene. V was pared by 2 bases and J by 7 bases, with 14 bases between.

This chain connects TRBV19 to TRBJ2-1, with D perhaps matching TRBD2 (6 bases). This CDR3 region has 14 residues. Germline CDR1 is LNHDA and CDR2 is SQIVND (reference sequence). The V and J ends lost 1 base and 5 bases respectively, with 9 bases between them. The CDR3 region has the DNA TGTGCCAGTAGTATAGTCGGGAGTGACAATGAGCAGTTCTTC. Amino acid sequence: CASSIVGSDNEQFF.

The J gene is TRBJ1-1, the V gene TRBV4-1; 8 bases are a match to TRBD1. Germline CDR1 MGHRA, CDR2 YSYEKL. Trimming took 0 bases from V and 4 from J; bases not matched to a gene: 7. This CDR3 spans 16 amino acids. The CDR3 spells CASSQEVQGVGTEAFF. CDR3 nucleotides: TGCGCCAGCAGCCAAGAAGTACAGGGGGTAGGCACTGAAGCTTTCTTT.

This clone was seen many times. The genes are TRBV3-1 (or the pseudogene TRBV3-2) and TRBJ1-2; 7 nucleotides align to TRBD1. V lost 4 bases, J lost 4 bases, and 6 bases stayed unmatched. The CDR3 has 14 amino acids. Germline V CDR1 and CDR2: LGHDT, YNNKEL (reference sequence). CDR3 amino acids: CASSPRDSPYGYTF. The CDR3 coding sequence is TGTGCCAGCAGCCCCCGGGACAGCCCCTATGGCTACACCTTC.

The chain has TRBV19 and TRBJ1-5; D remains ambiguous. Trimming left V 3 bases short and J 6 bases short, with 12 bases between. The CDR3 totals 14 residues. In germline, CDR1 is LNHDA, CDR2 SQIVND (reference sequence). CDR3 nucleotide sequence: TGTGCCAGTAGTATCGTCAGTACTAGTCAGCCCCAGCATTTT. Protein sequence: CASSIVSTSQPQHF. Together with reference TRBV19 and TRBJ1-5, the CDR3 gives the full variable domain: DGGITQSPKYLFRKEGQNVTLSCEQNLNHDAMYWYRQDPGQGLRLIYYSQIVNDFQKGDIAEGYSVSREKKESFPLTVTSAQKNPTAFYLCASSIVSTSQPQHFGDGTRLSIL.

The rearrangement joins TRBV11-2 to TRBJ2-5; TRBD1 agrees at 9 bases. The CDR3 spans 16 residues. Germline V gene sequence: CDR1 SGHAT, CDR2 FQNNGV. V lost 5 bases, J lost 1 base, and 8 bases stayed unmatched. CDR3 sequence reads: CASSQGTGSFQETQYF. The CDR3, as DNA: TGTGCCAGCAGCCAGGGGACAGGGAGCTTCCAAGAGACCCAGTACTTC.

The chain joins TRBV5-4 to TRBJ2-7; a possible D gene is TRBD2 (5 bases). This CDR3 has 15 amino acids. The V end was cut by 0 bases, the J end by 0 bases, with 10 bases between. The germline gives CDR1 SGHNT, CDR2 YYREEE (reference sequence). The CDR3 protein is CASSLARVSSYEQYF. Written as DNA, the CDR3 is TGTGCCAGCAGCTTGGCGCGGGTGAGCTCCTACGAGCAGTACTTC. Variable domain in full (rest from reference TRBV5-4 and TRBJ2-7): ETGVTQSPTHLIKTRGQQVTLRCSSQSGHNTVSWYQQALGQGPQFIFQYYREEENGRGNFPPRFSGLQFPNYSSELNVNALELDDSALYLCASSLARVSSYEQYFGPGTRLTVT.